A selection of T cell receptor beta chains follows, all from one sample in a study of blood T cell repertoires in COVID-19. Measured with immunoSEQ multiplex PCR; TCRdb has only the in-frame clones, and not every one. This table holds hundreds of thousands of clones, roughly nine tenths found once. Material for sequencing was PBMCs or T cells enriched from blood (not recorded which). These receptor sequences come from a woman aged 55-69 years who had recovered from COVID-19. The CDR3 runs from the conserved cysteine through the conserved F or W. The order of the fields is clone size, V gene, J gene, D gene, CDR3 protein, CDR3 DNA. A D gene is named only where the DNA matches it firmly. Where a row states a size, it is once, few, many or the class of an expanded clone; other rows omit it.

size: .
V: TRBV27
J: TRBJ2-1
D: .
CDR3: CASSSQGSWDEQFF
DNA: TGTGCCAGCAGTTCCCAGGGATCCTGGGATGAGCAGTTCTTC

size: .
V: TRBV5-1
J: TRBJ1-1
D: .
CDR3: CASSLEQLPNTEAFF
DNA: TGCGCCAGCAGCTTGGAACAGCTACCGAACACTGAAGCTTTCTTT

size: .
V: TRBV21-1
J: TRBJ2-5
D: .
CDR3: CASRLQGAKETQYF
DNA: TGTGCCAGCAGGCTACAGGGGGCGAAAGAGACCCAGTACTTC

size: .
V: TRBV5-1
J: TRBJ2-3
D: .
CDR3: CASSSLPRVDTQYF
DNA: TGCGCCAGCAGCTCCCTCCCGCGGGTAGATACGCAGTATTTT

size: .
V: TRBV11-3
J: TRBJ1-6
D: .
CDR3: CASSLVPNSPLHF
DNA: TGTGCCAGCAGCTTAGTCCCAAATTCACCCCTCCACTTT

size: .
V: TRBV6-2/TRBV6-3
J: TRBJ2-1
D: TRBD1
CDR3: CASSYNRGKNNEQFF
DNA: TGTGCCAGCAGTTACAACAGGGGGAAGAACAATGAGCAGTTCTTC

size: few
V: TRBV7-9
J: TRBJ1-2
D: .
CDR3: CASSLGQNNYGYTF
DNA: TGTGCCAGCAGCTTAGGACAGAACAACTATGGCTACACCTTC

size: .
V: TRBV30
J: TRBJ2-2
D: .
CDR3: CAWSRGSGELFF
DNA: TGTGCCTGGAGTAGAGGGTCCGGGGAGCTGTTTTTT

size: .
V: TRBV30
J: TRBJ2-3
D: .
CDR3: CAWSLLADTQYF
DNA: TGTGCCTGGAGTCTTCTAGCGGATACGCAGTATTTT

size: .
V: TRBV7-9
J: TRBJ1-2
D: .
CDR3: CASSLKTGNGGYTF
DNA: TGTGCCAGCAGCCTCAAAACAGGGAACGGGGGCTACACCTTC

size: .
V: TRBV3-1/TRBV3-2
J: TRBJ2-1
D: .
CDR3: CASSQNRVGEQFF
DNA: TGTGCCAGCAGCCAAAACAGGGTGGGAGAGCAGTTCTTC

size: .
V: TRBV10-2
J: TRBJ1-2
D: TRBD1
CDR3: CASSESITGTGGLGYGYTF
DNA: TGCGCCAGCAGTGAGTCGATAACCGGGACAGGCGGGTTAGGGTATGGCTACACCTTC